This T cell receptor (beta chain) stems from a study of cytomegalovirus exposure and HLA in healthy donors. Study outcomes and limitations: In a later analysis, HLA-associated beta chains showed higher expansion and lower generation probabilities than comparable chains. A prior analysis recorded that most TCR beta V segments were productive about 87% or about 30% of the time.

PCR primers comprised 60 Vbeta and 13 Jbeta primers. Assay used: immunoSEQ multiplex PCR; TCRdb lists only in-frame clones, some missing. The repertoire includes 170,000 or so clones, under 80% of them detected once, and roughly 1.5% sits in the top ten. Sampled while nominally healthy, donors likely had unrecorded immune exposures. This clone was seen a handful of times. Its antigen is not known. Germline CDR1 is SGDLS and CDR2 is YYNGEE. The CDR3 runs 15 residues. Trimming stripped 0 bases from V and 2 bases from J, with 11 bases between. The source is a woman in her thirties in good health and CMV-seronegative. This sequence joins TRBV9 and TRBJ1-2; no reliable D call. Sequencing was performed on PBMCs. The CDR3 bases are TGTGCCAGCAGCGTAGAACAGACCGGCAACTATGGCTACACCTTC. Protein product: CASSVEQTGNYGYTF. The complete variable domain, with remaining parts taken from reference TRBV9 and TRBJ1-2, reads DSGVTQTPKHLITATGQRVTLRCSPRSGDLSVYWYQQSLDQGLQFLIQYYNGEERAKGNILERFSAQQFPDLHSELNLSSLELGDSALYFCASSVEQTGNYGYTFGSGTRLTVV.